This T cell receptor (beta chain) was sequenced for a study of blood T cell repertoires in COVID-19. Study background: Acute and convalescent COVID-19 specimens originated in the United States, Italy and Spain. PBMCs, B-cell-depleted T cells, or T cells were the source of the cDNA or gDNA that made up the material.

Authors' analysis steps: Reference gene primer amplification yielded estimated nucleated cell counts. Assay: immunoSEQ multiplex PCR; the TCRdb copy retains only in-frame clones and omits some. That table supplies the V and J calls and clone size; D and trimming were determined from the DNA. The table has around 80,000 clones, more than 80% seen once. This clone was picked up one time. V was trimmed by 1 base and J by 0 bases, leaving 6 bases between them. CDR3 length: 14 amino acids. Germline loops: CDR1 MDHEN, CDR2 SYDVKM. Sequencing was carried out using peripheral blood. This chain links TRBV28 with TRBJ1-1; D call uncertain. This TCR came from a woman older than 75 with active or convalescent COVID-19. DNA for the CDR3: TGTGCCAGCAGTTTATACGGGATGAACACTGAAGCTTTCTTT. Amino acids: CASSLYGMNTEAFF.